This T cell receptor beta chain was identified during a study of T cell responses to AZD1222 COVID-19 vaccine. General study results and limits: Clonal diversity was possibly underestimated; the donors were predominantly white British and more often female. When two AZD1222 doses had been given, Spike-specific TCR breadth and depth rose. Only a handful of AZD1222 recipients, several in all, had baseline seropositivity. Nearly half of spike-specific TCRs reportedly go after variant regions that carry no mutations.

TCRdb's copy holds only in-frame clones and misses some; the assay was immunoSEQ multiplex PCR. The table lists about 120,000 clones, more than 65% of them singletons. Germline V gives CDR1 MDHEN, CDR2 SYDVKM. V was cut by 2 bases and J by 4 bases, with 14 bases left in between. The CDR3 loop spans 15 amino acids. With regard to this clone: No antigen is known for it.

This chain connects TRBV28 to TRBJ1-2; D is unclear. The specimen was peripheral blood, collected on day 0 of AZD1222 vaccination. The TCR sequence derives from an adult in good health. The chain's CDR3 is CASSLRTLMGYGYTF. The CDR3 DNA follows: TGTGCCAGCAGTTTAAGGACTCTTATGGGCTATGGCTACACCTTC.